The entry below gives a single T cell receptor beta chain sequence along with its context. Germline V CDR1 and CDR2: SGHDT, YYEEEE. The CDR3 runs to 14 residues. The V gene lost 5 bases and the J gene lost 2 bases, with 13 bases spanning the gap. Sequenced by immunoSEQ multiplex PCR; TCRdb stores in-frame clones only, minus some. This table has roughly 200,000 clones, around 87% appearing once. This entry comes from a study of blood T cell repertoires in COVID-19. Researchers sorted participants into cohorts using their self-reported clinical history. The source of this sequence is a woman younger than 45 who had recovered from COVID-19. This rearrangement joins TRBV5-6 to TRBJ1-1; possible D gene TRBD1, 6 bases. What was sequenced was PBMCs or T cells enriched from blood (not recorded which). CDR3 sequence: CASREQGVNTEAFF. The CDR3 bases are TGTGCCAGCAGGGAACAGGGAGTAAACACTGAAGCTTTCTTT.